This is a list of T cell receptor beta chains from one sample in a study of blood T cell repertoires in COVID-19. Profiling relied on immunoSEQ multiplex PCR, and the TCRdb table lists in-frame clones only, not all of them. The sample records about 180,000 clones, approximately 77% being singletons. Sample: peripheral blood. All receptors come from a woman older than 75 with active or convalescent COVID-19. Each CDR3 is given with its conserved first and last residue. The order of the fields is CDR3 length, V gene, clone size, J gene, D gene, CDR3 DNA, CDR3 protein. The D gene is left open where the match is weak. Part of the rows lack a size; the others show once, few, many or a class for expanded clones.

>12|TRBV18|few|TRBJ1-1|TRBD1
TGTGCCAGCTCAGGGACAGAGGGTGAAGCTTTCTTT
CASSGTEGEAFF
>16|TRBV4-1|NA|TRBJ2-7|TRBD1
TGCGCCAGCAGCCAAGCGGTCCAGGGGGCGCTTTACGAGCAGTACTTC
CASSQAVQGALYEQYF
>18|TRBV29-1|few|TRBJ2-1|TRBD1
TGCAGCGTTGAGGGGGAGCTACCGGACAGGGTCTGGGACAATGAGCAGTTCTTC
CSVEGELPDRVWDNEQFF
>13|TRBV29-1|NA|TRBJ2-3|TRBD2
TGCAGCGTTAGCGGGAGATTTAGAGATACGCAGTATTTT
CSVSGRFRDTQYF
>13|TRBV24-1|NA|TRBJ2-1|NA
TGTGCCACCAGTGACCCACTTTACAATGAGCAGTTCTTC
CATSDPLYNEQFF
>14|TRBV27|NA|TRBJ2-3|NA
TGTGCCAGAGTCCAACGGGAGTTTAGAGATACGCAGTATTTT
CARVQREFRDTQYF
>15|TRBV4-1|NA|TRBJ1-6|NA
TGCGCCAGCAGCCTTTCTAGCTCCTATAATTCACCCCTCCACTTT
CASSLSSSYNSPLHF
>12|TRBV12-3/TRBV12-4|few|TRBJ1-2|TRBD1
TGTGCCAGCAGCTCTACAGGGGTTGGGCGCACCTTC
CASSSTGVGRTF
>12|TRBV24-1|NA|TRBJ2-2|NA
TGTGCCGCCCAGGGTGACACCGGGGAGCTGTTTTTT
CAAQGDTGELFF
>13|TRBV27|NA|TRBJ1-2|TRBD1
TGTGCCAGCAGGCGGACAGGGGGCTATGGCTACACCTTC
CASRRTGGYGYTF
>14|TRBV6-6|NA|TRBJ1-1|NA
TGTGCCAGCAGTTGGGGCACGCGGGGCACTGAAGCTTTCTTT
CASSWGTRGTEAFF
>16|TRBV18|NA|TRBJ1-1|TRBD1
TGTGCCAGCTCACGAAACCGGGACAGGGGGAACACTGAAGCTTTCTTT
CASSRNRDRGNTEAFF
>13|TRBV3-1/TRBV3-2|NA|TRBJ2-7|NA
TGTGCCAGCAGCCAAGCTCTAGCCAGCGAGCAGTACTTC
CASSQALASEQYF
>13|TRBV20-1|NA|TRBJ2-5|NA
TGCAGTGCTAGTTCCAGGAATCAAGAGACCCAGTACTTC
CSASSRNQETQYF
>16|TRBV5-4|NA|TRBJ1-3|TRBD1
TGTGCCAGCAGCGACCTGGGACAGTACTCTGGAAACACCATATATTTT
CASSDLGQYSGNTIYF
>12|TRBV12-3/TRBV12-4|NA|TRBJ1-1|NA
TGTGCCAGCAGCAATCCCAACACTGAAGCTTTCTTT
CASSNPNTEAFF
>14|TRBV30|NA|TRBJ1-3|NA
TGTGCCTGGAGTGTCATCGGGGGTGGAAACACCATATATTTT
CAWSVIGGGNTIYF
>16|TRBV9|NA|TRBJ2-5|TRBD1
TGTGCCAGCAGCGTAACCATGAGGGGGCTACTGGAGACCCAGTACTTC
CASSVTMRGLLETQYF
>15|TRBV4-1|NA|TRBJ2-7|NA
TGCGCCAGCAGCCAAGAGGGGGGAGCCCCTAGGGAGCAGTACTTC
CASSQEGGAPREQYF
>14|TRBV9|NA|TRBJ2-1|TRBD2
TGTGCCAGCAGCGTAGTCGCAGGGAGGGATGAGCAGTTCTTC
CASSVVAGRDEQFF
>15|TRBV29-1|NA|TRBJ2-7|TRBD1
TGCAGCGTTTCCCCACGACAGGGCAGCTCCTACGAGCAGTACTTC
CSVSPRQGSSYEQYF
>15|TRBV3-1/TRBV3-2|NA|TRBJ2-7|TRBD2
TGTGCCAGCAGCCAAGGCGGCCTAGCGGCCTACGAGCAGTACTTC
CASSQGGLAAYEQYF
>13|TRBV27|NA|TRBJ1-1|NA
TGTGCCAGCAGTTTAGGCACGGGGAATGAAGCTTTCTTT
CASSLGTGNEAFF
>14|TRBV2|once|TRBJ1-1|TRBD1
TGTGCCAGCTGTAAACCAGGGGGGAACACTGAAGCTTTCTTT
CASCKPGGNTEAFF
>14|TRBV9|NA|TRBJ2-1|NA
TGTGCCAGCAGCGTAGATGCGGTCTACAATGAGCAGTTCTTC
CASSVDAVYNEQFF
>19|TRBV18|NA|TRBJ1-4|NA
TGTGCCAGCTCACCAGCGAGCAGGGCAGGGTATGCAACTAATGAAAAACTGTTTTTT
CASSPASRAGYATNEKLFF
>13|TRBV30|NA|TRBJ1-1|NA
TGTGCCTGGAGTGTACTTGCGAACACTGAAGCTTTCTTT
CAWSVLANTEAFF
>15|TRBV5-1|NA|TRBJ2-1|NA
TGCGCCAGCAGCTTGGAGACAGGCGGGTACAATGAGCAGTTCTTC
CASSLETGGYNEQFF